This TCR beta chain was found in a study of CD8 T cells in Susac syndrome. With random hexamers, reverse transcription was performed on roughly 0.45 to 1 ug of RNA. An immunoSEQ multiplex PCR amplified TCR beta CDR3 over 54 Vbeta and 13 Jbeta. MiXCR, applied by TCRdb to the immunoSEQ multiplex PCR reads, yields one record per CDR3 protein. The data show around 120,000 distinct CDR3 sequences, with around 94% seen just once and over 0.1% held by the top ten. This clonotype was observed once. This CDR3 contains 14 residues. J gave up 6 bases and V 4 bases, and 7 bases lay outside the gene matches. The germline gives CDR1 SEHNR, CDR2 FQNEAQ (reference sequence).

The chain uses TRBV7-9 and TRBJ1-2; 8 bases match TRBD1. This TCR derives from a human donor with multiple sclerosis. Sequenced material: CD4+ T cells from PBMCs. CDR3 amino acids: CASSYGDRLDGYTF. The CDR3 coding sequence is TGTGCCAGCAGCTACGGGGACAGGCTCGATGGCTACACCTTC.